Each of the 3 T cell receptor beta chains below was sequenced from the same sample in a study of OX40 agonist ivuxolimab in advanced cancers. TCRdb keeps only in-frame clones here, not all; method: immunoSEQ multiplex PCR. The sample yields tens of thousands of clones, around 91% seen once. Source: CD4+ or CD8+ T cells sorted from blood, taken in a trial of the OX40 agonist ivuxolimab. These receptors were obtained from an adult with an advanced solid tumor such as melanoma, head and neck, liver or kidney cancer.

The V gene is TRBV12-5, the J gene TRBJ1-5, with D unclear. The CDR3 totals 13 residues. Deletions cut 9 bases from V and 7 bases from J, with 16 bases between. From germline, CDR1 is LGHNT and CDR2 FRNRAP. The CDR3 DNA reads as TGTGCTAGACAACGGAGGGTTCGGCAGCCCCAGCATTTT. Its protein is CARQRRVRQPQHF.

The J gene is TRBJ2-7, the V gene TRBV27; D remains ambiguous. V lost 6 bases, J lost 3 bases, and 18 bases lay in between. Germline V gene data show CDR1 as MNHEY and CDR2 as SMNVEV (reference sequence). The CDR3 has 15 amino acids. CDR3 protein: CASSPSPGRLYEQYF. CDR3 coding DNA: TGTGCCAGCAGCCCGTCCCCGGGCCGTCTCTACGAGCAGTACTTC.

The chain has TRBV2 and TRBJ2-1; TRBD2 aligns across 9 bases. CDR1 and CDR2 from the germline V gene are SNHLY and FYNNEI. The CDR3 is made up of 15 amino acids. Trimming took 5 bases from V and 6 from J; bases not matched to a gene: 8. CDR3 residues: CASSLQLAGRNEQFF. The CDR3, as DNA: TGTGCCAGCAGTCTCCAACTAGCGGGTCGCAATGAGCAGTTCTTC.